The next 27 T cell receptor beta chains were all read from a single sample in a study of OX40 agonist ivuxolimab in advanced cancers. Clones were read by immunoSEQ multiplex PCR, and TCRdb kept only the in-frame ones, dropping some. The table lists over 15,000 clones, about 75% of them singletons, with 9.5% to 15% in the top ten. Sequencing used CD4+ or CD8+ T cells sorted from blood, obtained in a trial of the OX40 agonist ivuxolimab. The origin of the receptors is an adult with an advanced solid tumor such as melanoma, head and neck, liver or kidney cancer.

This chain joins TRBV2 and TRBJ2-7; 9 nucleotides agree with TRBD1. The CDR3 runs 15 residues. The germline CDR1 and CDR2 sequences are SNHLY and FYNNEI. V lost 3 bases to trimming and J lost 0 bases; unmatched junction nucleotides: 3. CDR3 coding DNA: TGTGCCAGCAGTGATTTGGGACAGGGCTCCTACGAGCAGTACTTC. This gives the protein CASSDLGQGSYEQYF.

J is TRBJ2-7 and V is TRBV27; 11 bases line up with TRBD1. Germline V lookup: CDR1 MNHEY, CDR2 SMNVEV (reference sequence). The V gene end was trimmed by 8 bases and the J gene end by 2 bases; junction bases not matched to a gene: 11. The CDR3 is 16 residues long. The CDR3 DNA follows: TGTGCCAGCCTCCCTACGGGGGGACAGGGGGCCTACGAGCAGTACTTC. It is translated as CASLPTGGQGAYEQYF.

This rearrangement joins TRBV9 to TRBJ2-5; D is tentatively TRBD1 or TRBD2 (6 bases each). The CDR3 covers 16 residues. V lost 3 bases and J lost 1, with 16 bases in between. Germline assignment: CDR1 SGDLS and CDR2 YYNGEE. CDR3 sequence: CASSGWGDTTQETQYF. Written as DNA, the CDR3 is TGTGCCAGCAGCGGTTGGGGGGACACCACCCAAGAGACCCAGTACTTC.

This chain links TRBV5-4 with TRBJ2-5; maybe TRBD1 (5 bases). The germline gives CDR1 SGHNT, CDR2 YYREEE (reference sequence). The CDR3 length is 13 residues. V was trimmed by 0 bases and J by 3 bases, leaving 6 bases between them. CDR3 protein: CASSLVGEETQYF. The DNA of the CDR3 is TGTGCCAGCAGCTTGGTAGGGGAAGAGACCCAGTACTTC.

The chain couples TRBV4-1 to TRBJ1-4, with no clear D. Trimming stripped 6 bases from V and 10 bases from J, with 15 bases between. Germline-derived CDR1 and CDR2 are MGHRA and YSYEKL. This CDR3 is built from 13 residues. CDR3 sequence reads: CASSPEAGGKLFF. The CDR3 DNA reads TGCGCCAGCAGTCCCGAGGCAGGTGGAAAACTGTTTTTT.

Concerning this clone itself: One junction end disagrees with the germline gene, perhaps due to a read error. The gene calls are TRBV10-3 and TRBJ2-7, with 11 bases matching TRBD2. The CDR3 loop spans 15 amino acids. Germline loops: CDR1 ENHRY, CDR2 SYGVKD. The CDR3 is CASSYSGLAAGEQYF. The CDR3 nucleotides read TGTGCCAGCAGTTACTCGGGACTAGCGGCAGGCGAGCAGTACTTC.

This chain uses TRBV13 with TRBJ1-2; D is unresolved. CDR1 is PRHDT, CDR2 FYEKMQ, per germline (reference sequence). This CDR3 is built from 15 residues. Trimming left V 3 bases short and J 1 base short, with 12 bases between. This CDR3 reads CASSFTPNFNYGYTF. The CDR3 DNA follows: TGTGCCAGCAGCTTTACCCCCAATTTTAACTATGGCTACACCTTC. Full variable domain (rest looked up from reference TRBV13 and TRBJ1-2): AAGVIQSPRHLIKEKRETATLKCYPIPRHDTVYWYQQGPGQDPQFLISFYEKMQSDKGSIPDRFSAQQFSDYHSELNMSSLELGDSALYFCASSFTPNFNYGYTFGSGTRLTVV.

The V and J genes are TRBV4-2 and TRBJ1-2; the match to TRBD1 covers 11 bases. The CDR3 is 17 residues long. Germline V gene sequence: CDR1 LGHNA, CDR2 YNFKEQ. V shed 3 bases, J shed 2 bases, and the junction held 8 bases outside the gene matches. The DNA of the CDR3 is TGTGCCAGCAGCCACAGGACAGGGGGCGAACGCAACTATGGCTACACCTTC. Translation gives CASSHRTGGERNYGYTF.

By its share, this clone is medium-sized. This chain links TRBV4-1 with TRBJ2-7; D remains ambiguous. Deletions cut 1 base from V and 4 bases from J, with 8 bases between. The CDR3 spans 13 residues. CDR1 is MGHRA and CDR2 is YSYEKL in the germline V gene. This CDR3 is CASSQGQAYEQYF. The CDR3 region has the DNA TGCGCCAGCAGCCAAGGGCAAGCATACGAGCAGTACTTC.

About this clone itself: A read error is possible here, since a much larger clone lies one base away. The chain uses TRBV6-5 and TRBJ2-7; tentatively, D is TRBD1 (6 bases). The germline CDR1 and CDR2 sequences are MNHEY and SVGAGI. CDR3 length equals 13 residues. Trimming cost V 7 bases and J 4 bases, with 14 bases left between them. This chain's CDR3 is CASTGTRGYEQYF. Here the CDR3 DNA reads TGTGCCAGCACCGGGACAAGGGGGTACGAGCAGTACTTC.

The chain couples TRBV14 to TRBJ1-1; D is possibly TRBD1 (6 bases). Deletions cut 4 bases from V and 2 bases from J, with 23 bases between. This CDR3 is built from 18 residues. The V gene's germline CDR1 is SGHDN and CDR2 FVKESK. CDR3 bases: TGTGCCAGCAGCCCAATAAGTCCTGGGACAACAGAAAACACTGAAGCTTTCTTT. It translates to CASSPISPGTTENTEAFF.

The V and J genes are TRBV5-1 and TRBJ2-7; D remains unclear. The CDR3 sequence is 12 residues long. CDR1 SGHRS and CDR2 YFSETQ come from the germline V gene. V was pared by 4 bases and J by 2 bases, with 7 bases between. CDR3 region: CASSLGTYEQYF. The CDR3 DNA follows: TGCGCCAGCAGCCTTGGGACCTACGAGCAGTACTTC.

The chain is built from TRBV4-1 and TRBJ1-2; a possible D gene is TRBD1 (6 bases). The CDR3 covers 11 residues. Germline V CDR1 and CDR2: MGHRA, YSYEKL. V shed 1 base and J shed 14 bases, with 11 bases lying between them. The CDR3 here is CASSQGGAQTF. CDR3 DNA sequence: TGCGCCAGCAGCCAAGGGGGGGCGCAGACCTTC.

The rearrangement uses TRBV7-9 and TRBJ2-1, with D unclear. Trimming took 6 bases from V and 8 from J, leaving 14 bases between them. This CDR3 region has 13 residues. The germline CDR1 and CDR2 sequences are SEHNR and FQNEAQ (reference sequence). CDR3 amino acids: CASRSFSTDEQFF. In nucleotides, the CDR3 is TGTGCCAGCAGATCTTTCTCGACCGATGAGCAGTTCTTC.

This clone is termed medium-sized. The V call is TRBV6-5, the J call TRBJ2-2, with TRBD1 matching over 7 bases. The V gene end was trimmed by 7 bases and the J gene end by 3 bases; junction bases not matched to a gene: 5. This CDR3 spans 14 amino acids. CDR1 and CDR2 from the germline V gene are MNHEY and SVGAGI. The CDR3 protein is CASTDRFDTGELFF. CDR3 in DNA: TGTGCCAGCACGGACAGGTTTGACACCGGGGAGCTGTTTTTT.

The rearrangement links TRBV5-5 to TRBJ1-3; D not certain. V lost 4 bases to trimming and J lost 1 base, with 9 bases between them. The CDR3 spans 14 residues. Germline CDR1 reads SGHKS; CDR2 reads YYEKEE (reference sequence). The CDR3 is CASSQGDSGNTIYF. The CDR3 bases are TGTGCCAGCAGCCAAGGAGATTCTGGAAACACCATATATTTT.

This rearrangement joins TRBV4-3 to TRBJ1-1, with a weak D call TRBD1 (6 bases). The V and J ends lost 3 bases and 2 bases respectively, with 16 bases between them. Germline V CDR1 and CDR2: LGHNA, YSLEER. The CDR3 spans 16 residues. CDR3 nucleotide sequence: TGCGCCAGCAGCCACTTCCTAAGGGGGAGCAACACTGAAGCTTTCTTT. Encoded protein: CASSHFLRGSNTEAFF.

The chain combines TRBV5-6 with TRBJ1-2; no definite D call. CDR3 length: 12 residues. Germline lookup yields CDR1 SGHDT and CDR2 YYEEEE. The ends were cut back, 2 bases at V and 2 bases at J, with 4 bases in the middle. The CDR3, as DNA: TGTGCCAGCAGCTTACCCAACTATGGCTACACCTTC. As protein: CASSLPNYGYTF.

This clone is medium-sized by share. J is TRBJ2-7 and V is TRBV19; TRBD2 matches at 7 bases. The CDR3 is made up of 13 amino acids. V was clipped by 8 bases and J by 3 bases; unmatched bases: 7. Per germline, CDR1 LNHDA and CDR2 SQIVND (reference sequence). The CDR3 is CASSAGDVYEQYF. The DNA for the CDR3 is TGTGCCAGTTCGGCGGGGGATGTCTACGAGCAGTACTTC.

The chain is built from TRBV29-1 and TRBJ1-2, with a weak D call TRBD1 (5 bases). Between the trimmed V and J ends, which lost 4 bases and 4 bases, there was a span of 10 bases. CDR3 length: 12 amino acids. CDR1 is SQVTM, CDR2 ANQGSEA, per germline. CDR3 DNA: TGCAGCGTTGCAGCGACAGCCTATGGCTACACCTTC. Translation: CSVAATAYGYTF.

The rearrangement uses TRBV15 and TRBJ1-2, with 12 bases identical to TRBD1. With V trimmed by 9 bases and J by 5 bases, 1 base remained unmatched. The CDR3 runs to 12 residues. Per germline, CDR1 LNHNV and CDR2 YYDKDF (reference sequence). In DNA, the CDR3 is TGTGCCACGGGACAGGGGGCTTATGGCTACACCTTC. Its protein is CATGQGAYGYTF.

The CDR3, as DNA: TGTGCCAGTACCCCTGGGGAGGGAAGGACTGAAGCTTTCTTT. Translating gives CASTPGEGRTEAFF. V gene TRBV19 combines with J gene TRBJ1-1, with no clear D. Germline CDR1 LNHDA, CDR2 SQIVND (reference sequence). This CDR3 spans 14 amino acids. V was shortened by 7 bases and J by 5 bases, with 17 bases between the two germline ends.

J is TRBJ2-5 and V is TRBV7-9; weak D call: TRBD2 (6 bases). Germline loops: CDR1 SEHNR, CDR2 FQNEAQ (reference sequence). The CDR3 length is 13 residues. V was clipped by 4 bases and J by 5 bases, with 11 bases between them. As DNA, the CDR3 is TGTGCCAGCAGCTCCCGGGACTTGGAGACCCAGTACTTC. The encoded protein is CASSSRDLETQYF.

The rearrangement uses TRBV9 and TRBJ1-4; D possibly corresponds to TRBD1 (5 bases). Germline V lookup: CDR1 SGDLS, CDR2 YYNGEE. Deletions cut 4 bases from V and 6 bases from J, with 16 bases between. CDR3 length: 15 residues. CDR3 protein: CASSSQGDSDEKLFF. The CDR3 DNA reads as TGTGCCAGCAGCTCTCAGGGAGATTCGGATGAAAAACTGTTTTTT.

The rearrangement links TRBV6-5 to TRBJ2-2; weak D call: TRBD1 (6 bases). The V end lost 0 bases, the J end lost 6 bases, and 8 bases lay between the germline ends. This CDR3 spans 14 amino acids. Germline V gene data show CDR1 as MNHEY and CDR2 as SVGAGI. CDR3 sequence: CASSYSQGSGELFF. The CDR3 nucleotides are TGTGCCAGCAGTTACTCGCAGGGGTCCGGGGAGCTGTTTTTT.

This chain links TRBV6-5 with TRBJ1-5; perhaps TRBD1 as D (5 bases). CDR3 length equals 14 residues. V dropped 6 bases and J dropped 10 bases, with 19 bases sitting between them. Per germline, CDR1 MNHEY and CDR2 SVGAGI. CDR3: CASSPGTGSGPQHF. CDR3 DNA sequence: TGTGCCAGCAGCCCCGGGACGGGGAGCGGTCCCCAGCATTTT.

The chain employs TRBV6-5 and TRBJ2-5; a possible D gene is TRBD1 (5 bases). The CDR3 consists of 15 residues. Trimming took off 4 bases at V and 5 bases at J, with 17 bases between the two ends. Germline V gives CDR1 MNHEY, CDR2 SVGAGI. For the CDR3, the DNA is TGTGCCAGCAGTTCCCCGAGACAGCAATTTGAGACCCAGTACTTC. It specifies CASSSPRQQFETQYF.